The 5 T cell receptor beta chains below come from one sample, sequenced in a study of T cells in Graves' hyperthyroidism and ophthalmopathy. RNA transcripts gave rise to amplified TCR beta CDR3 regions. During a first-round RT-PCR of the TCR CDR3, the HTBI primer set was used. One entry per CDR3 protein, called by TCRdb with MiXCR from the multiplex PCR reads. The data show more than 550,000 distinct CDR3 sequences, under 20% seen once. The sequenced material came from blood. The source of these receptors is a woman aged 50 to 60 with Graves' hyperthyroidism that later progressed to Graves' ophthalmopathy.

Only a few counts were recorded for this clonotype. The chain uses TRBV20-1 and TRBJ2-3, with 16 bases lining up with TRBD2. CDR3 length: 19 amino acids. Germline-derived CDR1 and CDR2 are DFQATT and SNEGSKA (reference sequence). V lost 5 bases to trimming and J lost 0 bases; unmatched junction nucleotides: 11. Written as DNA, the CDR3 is TGCAGTGCTTCTCCGGGACTAGCGGGGGGGACCCACAGCACAGATACGCAGTATTTT. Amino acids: CSASPGLAGGTHSTDTQYF.

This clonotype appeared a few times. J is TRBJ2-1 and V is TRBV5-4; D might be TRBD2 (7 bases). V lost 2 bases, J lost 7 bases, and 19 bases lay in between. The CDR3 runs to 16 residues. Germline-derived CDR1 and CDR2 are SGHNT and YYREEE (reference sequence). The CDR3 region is CASSFPPAGAGNEQFF. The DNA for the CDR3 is TGTGCCAGCAGCTTCCCCCCGGCGGGGGCCGGAAATGAGCAGTTCTTC.

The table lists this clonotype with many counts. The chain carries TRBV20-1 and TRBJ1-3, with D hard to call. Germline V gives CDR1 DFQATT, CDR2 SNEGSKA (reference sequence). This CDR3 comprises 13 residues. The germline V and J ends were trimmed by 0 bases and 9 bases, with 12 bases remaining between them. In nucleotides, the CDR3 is TGCAGTGCTAGAGACCCGGCCGCTGGCACCATATATTTT. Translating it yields CSARDPAAGTIYF.

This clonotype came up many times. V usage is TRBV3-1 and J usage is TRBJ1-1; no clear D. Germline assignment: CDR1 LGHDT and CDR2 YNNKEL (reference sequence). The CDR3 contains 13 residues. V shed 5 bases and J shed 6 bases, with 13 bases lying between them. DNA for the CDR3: TGTGCCAGCAGCACCCCCGCGGTTCCTGAAGCTTTCTTT. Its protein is CASSTPAVPEAFF. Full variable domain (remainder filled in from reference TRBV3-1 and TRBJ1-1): DTAVSQTPKYLVTQMGNDKSIKCEQNLGHDTMYWYKQDSKKFLKIMFSYNNKELIINETVPNRFSPKSPDKAHLNLHINSLELGDSAVYFCASSTPAVPEAFFGQGTRLTVV.

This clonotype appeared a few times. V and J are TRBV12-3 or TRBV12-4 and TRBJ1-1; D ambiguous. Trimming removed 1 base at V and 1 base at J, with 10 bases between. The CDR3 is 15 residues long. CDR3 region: CASSLVGLGNTEAFF. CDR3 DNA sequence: TGTGCCAGCAGTTTAGTAGGGTTGGGGAACACTGAAGCTTTCTTT.